Below are 20 T cell receptor beta chains sequenced from a single sample in a study of CD4 T cells in relation to SARS-CoV-2 and coronaviruses (TCRdb year 2021). CD4+ T cells from unexposed donors were collected before the COVID-19 pandemic (2011-2018). After approximately 11 days of culture, CD4+ T cells were isolated with the EasySep CD4+ T cell isolation kit. Libraries were built with the immunoSEQ multiplex PCR assay. TCRdb provides this immuneACCESS table in a form limited to in-frame rearrangements. Some clones are lacking; in checked studies, under half of them reflect an unresolved V gene, and why the rest are absent is not known. This sample gives approximately 17,000 clones in total; roughly 82% of them show up just once. Of the sample, roughly a third is held by the ten largest clones. Their antigens are not known. Input material: CD4+ T cells from PBMCs, cultured in vitro. These receptors originate from a human donor in good health.

V is TRBV2 and J is TRBJ1-1; tentative D call: TRBD1 (5 bases). Per the germline V gene, CDR1 is SNHLY and CDR2 is FYNNEI. Trimming pared 7 bases from V and 0 bases from J, leaving 15 bases between. The CDR3 loop spans 15 amino acids. The DNA for the CDR3 is TGTGCCAGCAAAGTAACAGGATTAATGAACACTGAAGCTTTCTTT. Protein: CASKVTGLMNTEAFF.

The V and J genes are TRBV2 and TRBJ1-2; D not certain. This CDR3 has 15 amino acids. CDR1 is SNHLY, CDR2 FYNNEI, per germline. V was clipped by 2 bases and J by 7 bases, with 17 bases between them. The CDR3 DNA reads TGTGCCAGCAGTGAAAAGCTCGGGAGTACGTTTGGCTACACCTTC. Amino acids: CASSEKLGSTFGYTF.

V gene TRBV4-3 combines with J gene TRBJ2-7; 8 bases are a match to TRBD1. CDR3 length: 14 amino acids. J gave up 5 bases and V 1 base, and 4 bases lay outside the gene matches. The germline CDR1 and CDR2 sequences are LGHNA and YSLEER. The CDR3 DNA reads TGCGCCAGCAGCCAAGCAGGGGGCATCGACGAGCAGTACTTC. Its protein product is CASSQAGGIDEQYF.

J is TRBJ1-1 and V is TRBV7-9, with D perhaps TRBD1 (6 bases). The V and J ends lost 10 bases and 7 bases respectively, with 10 bases between them. Germline-derived CDR1 and CDR2 are SEHNR and FQNEAQ (reference sequence). This CDR3 is built from 10 residues. The CDR3: CAIGGIEAFF. CDR3 coding DNA: TGTGCCATTGGGGGCATTGAAGCTTTCTTT. Based on the CDR3 plus reference TRBV7-9 and TRBJ1-1, the full variable domain is DTGVSQNPRHKITKRGQNVTFRCDPISEHNRLYWYRQTLGQGPEFLTYFQNEAQLEKSRLLSDRFSAERPKGSFSTLEIQRTEQGDSAMYLCAIGGIEAFFGQGTRLTVV.

The chain employs TRBV16 and TRBJ1-1, with no clear D. Germline assignment: CDR1 KGHSY and CDR2 FQNENV. The CDR3 has 14 residues. V was trimmed by 0 bases and J by 3 bases, leaving 8 bases between them. DNA of the CDR3: TGTGCCAGCAGCCAATCGGGCCGGGACACTGAAGCTTTCTTT. Amino acids: CASSQSGRDTEAFF.

CDR3 residues: CASSFFGANVLTF. The CDR3 nucleotides are TGTGCCAGCAGTTTCTTTGGGGCCAACGTCCTGACTTTC. V is TRBV6-2 or TRBV6-3 and J is TRBJ2-6; no clear D. Trimming removed 4 bases at V and 3 bases at J, with 4 bases between. CDR1 and CDR2 from the germline V gene are MNHEY and SVGEGT. This CDR3 contains 13 residues.

CDR3 DNA: TGCGCCAGCAGCTCTGGGGGGCCGGCCGATGAAAAACTGTTTTTT. This codes for CASSSGGPADEKLFF. V and J are TRBV5-1 and TRBJ1-4, with a possible D match to TRBD1 (6 bases). This CDR3 is built from 15 residues. Germline V CDR1 and CDR2: SGHRS, YFSETQ. The V end lost 3 bases, the J end lost 6 bases, and 15 bases lay between the germline ends.

This CDR3 reads CASSLATSSYNSPLHF. The DNA for the CDR3 is TGTGCCAGCAGCTTAGCGACAAGCTCCTATAATTCACCCCTCCACTTT. V and J are TRBV7-8 and TRBJ1-6, with unresolved D. V shed 0 bases and J shed 0 bases, with 6 bases lying between them. CDR1 is SGHVS and CDR2 is FQNEAQ in the germline V gene. The CDR3 is 16 amino acids.

The chain joins TRBV6-5 to TRBJ1-1, with D maybe TRBD1 (5 bases). The CDR3 loop spans 13 amino acids. Trimming removed 2 bases at V and 4 bases at J, with 8 bases between. The germline V gene has CDR1 MNHEY and CDR2 SVGAGI. The CDR3 loop reads CASSYNGGTEAFF. The CDR3 bases are TGTGCCAGCAGTTACAACGGGGGCACTGAAGCTTTCTTT.

V is TRBV19 and J is TRBJ2-3; D assignment may be TRBD1 or TRBD2 (6 bases each). CDR1 LNHDA and CDR2 SQIVND come from the germline V gene (reference sequence). V was clipped by 10 bases and J by 2 bases, with 16 bases between them. This CDR3 comprises 14 residues. The CDR3 is CATSRGRDTDTQYF. The CDR3 DNA reads TGTGCCACCTCCCGGGGGCGGGACACAGATACGCAGTATTTT.

This chain uses TRBV7-2 with TRBJ2-7, with TRBD2 identical over 9 bases. Germline V gene lookup returns CDR1 SGHTA and CDR2 FQGNSA. There are 14 residues in the CDR3. The ends lost 6 bases at V and 0 bases at J; junction bases unmatched: 3. The DNA of the CDR3 is TGTGCCAGCAGGAGAGCGGGGGGCTCCTACGAGCAGTACTTC. This gives the protein CASRRAGGSYEQYF.

This clone has just a few counts. This rearrangement joins TRBV7-6 to TRBJ1-3, with D possibly matching TRBD1 (5 bases). The V gene lost 1 base and the J gene lost 4 bases, with 14 bases spanning the gap. This CDR3 contains 16 residues. Germline V gene lookup returns CDR1 SGHVS and CDR2 FNYEAQ. In nucleotides, the CDR3 is TGTGCCAGCAGCTTAGGCTCAGGGTCGACCGGAAACACCATATATTTT. Its translation is CASSLGSGSTGNTIYF.

This clone occurred once. The chain couples TRBV7-9 to TRBJ2-7; 7 nucleotides line up with TRBD2. This CDR3 is 12 amino acids long. The ends lost 5 bases at V and 5 bases at J; junction bases unmatched: 3. CDR1 and CDR2 (germline): SEHNR, FQNEAQ (reference sequence). The CDR3 spells CASSRTRNEQYF. The CDR3 region has the DNA TGTGCCAGCAGCAGGACTAGGAACGAGCAGTACTTC.

The chain carries TRBV2 and TRBJ1-1; TRBD1 matches 7 bases. V was pared by 2 bases and J by 2 bases, with 11 bases of the junction left unmatched. The CDR3 consists of 17 residues. Germline-derived CDR1 and CDR2 are SNHLY and FYNNEI. In DNA, the CDR3 is TGTGCCAGCAGTGAACTGGCAGGGGGATACATTAACACTGAAGCTTTCTTT. Residues: CASSELAGGYINTEAFF.

Details on this clone: Other nucleotide sequences from this sample produce the same CDR3. The chain carries TRBV19 and TRBJ2-1, with D uncertain. This CDR3 is built from 12 residues. Trimming removed 5 bases at V and 4 bases at J, with 6 bases between. The germline V gene encodes CDR1 LNHDA and CDR2 SQIVND (reference sequence). CDR3 coding DNA: TGTGCCAGTAGTCCGAGATACAATGAGCAGTTCTTC. Its translation: CASSPRYNEQFF.

The gene calls are TRBV6-5 and TRBJ1-4, with 9 bases matching TRBD1. Per the germline V gene, CDR1 is MNHEY and CDR2 is SVGAGI. Trimming cost V 6 bases and J 8 bases; bases outside gene matches: 4. The CDR3 consists of 13 residues. CDR3 protein: CASRGTGIEKLFF. The DNA for the CDR3 is TGTGCCAGCAGGGGGACAGGGATCGAAAAACTGTTTTTT.

This chain connects TRBV2 to TRBJ1-6, with TRBD1 as a possible D gene (5 bases). Deletions cut 9 bases from V and 8 bases from J, with 14 bases between. The germline V gene encodes CDR1 SNHLY and CDR2 FYNNEI. The CDR3 totals 13 residues. CDR3 sequence: CARRGRTDSPLHF. The CDR3 nucleotides are TGTGCCAGGAGGGGCCGGACGGATTCACCCCTCCACTTT.

This chain uses TRBV30 with TRBJ1-6; D perhaps matches TRBD1 (6 bases). V lost 5 bases and J lost 10, with 18 bases in between. Germline V gives CDR1 GTSNPN, CDR2 SVGIG (reference sequence). The CDR3 sequence is 14 residues long. Written as DNA, the CDR3 is TGTGCCTGGGATCCGGGACAAGAAAGCTCACCCCTCCACTTT. Its protein is CAWDPGQESSPLHF.

This clone has a single count. The rearrangement uses TRBV28 and TRBJ2-7; 10 nucleotides align to TRBD1. Trimming at V came to 1 base and at J to 3 bases, leaving 12 bases not matched to a gene. The CDR3 extends over 18 amino acids. Per the germline V gene, CDR1 is MDHEN and CDR2 is SYDVKM. CDR3 coding DNA: TGTGCCAGCAGTTTATTTGGACAGGGGGACCTTTGGAACTACGAGCAGTACTTC. Translated, it gives CASSLFGQGDLWNYEQYF.

The V and J genes are TRBV5-6 and TRBJ1-3; D unclear. Germline V gene lookup returns CDR1 SGHDT and CDR2 YYEEEE. The V end lost 2 bases, the J end lost 0 bases, and 9 bases lay between the germline ends. The length of the CDR3 is 15 residues. The CDR3 is CASSLRRISGNTIYF. DNA of the CDR3: TGTGCCAGCAGCTTAAGGAGGATCTCTGGAAACACCATATATTTT.